The 28 T cell receptor beta chains presented below share a single source sample, sequenced in a study of CD8+CD57+ T cells in acquired aplastic anemia. Genomic DNA constituted the template upon which TCR beta VDJ and CDR3 profiling was performed. TCRdb passed the reads through MiXCR, listing each CDR3 protein once. This sample has fewer than 80,000 distinct CDR3 sequences; around 70% occur once, and the top ten carry roughly 80%. Patients picked for sequencing had shown CD8+CD57+ cell expansion detected by flow cytometry. The sequencing sample was made of sorted CD4+, CD8+, or CD8+CD57+ T cells (not recorded which) from PBMCs. The receptor set was obtained from a human donor with aplastic anemia.

This rearrangement joins TRBV11-1 to TRBJ2-1; unclear D gene. The CDR3 totals 14 residues. V lost 2 bases and J lost 6, with 11 bases in between. Germline loops: CDR1 SGHAT, CDR2 FQDESV (reference sequence). The CDR3 loop is CASSLRSKSNEQFF. For the CDR3, the DNA is TGTGCCAGCAGCTTAAGGTCAAAGAGCAATGAGCAGTTCTTC.

This clonotype occurred many times. The CDR3 nucleotides are TGTGCCAGTAGTATCGCCGACCGACCAGACAATGAGCAGTTCTTC. Protein product: CASSIADRPDNEQFF. V usage is TRBV19 and J usage is TRBJ2-1; D uncertain. Germline V gene lookup returns CDR1 LNHDA and CDR2 SQIVND (reference sequence). The CDR3 is 15 residues long. Deletions cut 3 bases from V and 5 bases from J, with 14 bases between.

The chain combines TRBV4-2 with TRBJ2-2; tentative D call: TRBD2 (6 bases). From germline, CDR1 is LGHNA and CDR2 YNFKEQ. The CDR3 is made up of 18 amino acids. The V end lost 2 bases, the J end lost 2 bases, and 18 bases lay between the germline ends. CDR3 sequence: CASSQPGAGIDNTGELFF. The DNA for the CDR3 is TGTGCCAGCAGCCAACCCGGAGCGGGTATCGATAACACCGGGGAGCTGTTTTTT.

A few counts support this clonotype. The CDR3 here is CATSYSAGTGANVLTF. CDR3 bases: TGTGCCACCAGCTACTCGGCAGGGACTGGGGCCAACGTCCTGACTTTC. This sequence joins TRBV15 and TRBJ2-6; D possibly corresponds to TRBD1 (5 bases). Germline V gives CDR1 LNHNV, CDR2 YYDKDF (reference sequence). Between the trimmed V and J ends, which lost 5 bases and 2 bases, there was a span of 13 bases. The CDR3 is 16 amino acids.

V and J are TRBV19 and TRBJ1-6; D not resolved. This CDR3 is 13 amino acids long. Trimming removed 0 bases at V and 10 bases at J, with 7 bases between. The germline CDR1 and CDR2 sequences are LNHDA and SQIVND (reference sequence). In DNA form, the CDR3 reads TGTGCCAGTAGTATAGAGAGGGAATCACCCCTCCACTTT. It encodes CASSIERESPLHF. Looking up the rest from reference TRBV19 and TRBJ1-6 gives the full variable domain: DGGITQSPKYLFRKEGQNVTLSCEQNLNHDAMYWYRQDPGQGLRLIYYSQIVNDFQKGDIAEGYSVSREKKESFPLTVTSAQKNPTAFYLCASSIERESPLHFGNGTRLTVT.

The chain combines TRBV2 with TRBJ1-2; D perhaps matches TRBD1 (5 bases). Germline V gene sequence: CDR1 SNHLY, CDR2 FYNNEI. Deletions cut 4 bases from V and 7 bases from J, with 13 bases between. The CDR3 consists of 13 residues. Here the CDR3 DNA reads TGTGCCAGCAGTGCAGGCCCAGGGTTTGGCTACACCTTC. Translating it yields CASSAGPGFGYTF. Full variable domain (rest looked up from reference TRBV2 and TRBJ1-2): EPEVTQTPSHQVTQMGQEVILRCVPISNHLYFYWYRQILGQKVEFLVSFYNNEISEKSEIFDDQFSVERPDGSNFTLKIRSTKLEDSAMYFCASSAGPGFGYTFGSGTRLTVV.

There are a few counts of this clonotype. CDR3 nucleotide sequence: TGTGCCATCAGTCCGATCAGCTCCTACGAGCAGTACTTC. This gives the protein CAISPISSYEQYF. This sequence joins TRBV10-3 and TRBJ2-7; no reliable D call. V lost 5 bases and J lost 0, with 8 bases in between. Germline lookup yields CDR1 ENHRY and CDR2 SYGVKD. The CDR3 contains 13 residues.

The chain employs TRBV2 and TRBJ2-2, with 9 bases that match TRBD1. Germline V lookup: CDR1 SNHLY, CDR2 FYNNEI. V lost 4 bases and J lost 1; bases outside the gene matches: 4. This CDR3 contains 16 residues. Here the CDR3 reads CASSAQGAKNTGELFF. The CDR3 coding sequence is TGTGCCAGCAGTGCACAGGGGGCTAAGAACACCGGGGAGCTGTTTTTT. The full variable domain, its missing parts supplied by reference TRBV2 and TRBJ2-2, is EPEVTQTPSHQVTQMGQEVILRCVPISNHLYFYWYRQILGQKVEFLVSFYNNEISEKSEIFDDQFSVERPDGSNFTLKIRSTKLEDSAMYFCASSAQGAKNTGELFFGEGSRLTVL.

The chain joins TRBV20-1 to TRBJ2-1, with 13 bases matching TRBD2. CDR1 is DFQATT and CDR2 is SNEGSKA in the germline V gene (reference sequence). The ends lost 4 bases at V and 6 bases at J; junction bases unmatched: 3. The CDR3 totals 14 residues. CDR3 sequence (DNA): TGCAGTGCTATCACTAGCGGGAGGGCCAATGAGCAGTTCTTC. Protein: CSAITSGRANEQFF.

The CDR3 nucleotides are TGTGCCAGCAGCGAAAGCACAGATACGCAGTATTTT. The encoded protein is CASSESTDTQYF. The chain employs TRBV7-6 and TRBJ2-3; no clear D. Germline CDR1 reads SGHVS; CDR2 reads FNYEAQ. The CDR3 contains 12 residues. V was shortened by 5 bases and J by 0 bases, with 3 bases between the two germline ends.

This chain connects TRBV4-2 to TRBJ2-6; 11 positions match TRBD2. CDR1 is LGHNA and CDR2 is YNFKEQ in the germline V gene. The CDR3 is 18 residues long. J gave up 2 bases and V 1 base, and 4 bases lay outside the gene matches. CDR3 nucleotides: TGTGCCAGCAGCCAAGGGGGGACTAGCGGAGCTGGGGCCAACGTCCTGACTTTC. Encoded protein: CASSQGGTSGAGANVLTF.

This clonotype was observed a few times. The J gene is TRBJ2-2, the V gene TRBV4-3; D might be TRBD1 (5 bases). CDR1 is LGHNA and CDR2 is YSLEER in the germline V gene. The CDR3 covers 17 residues. Trimming cost V 0 bases and J 4 bases, with 15 bases left between them. This CDR3 is CASSQDPQGPITGELFF. CDR3 bases: TGCGCCAGCAGCCAAGATCCGCAGGGTCCAATCACCGGGGAGCTGTTTTTT.

V is TRBV20-1 and J is TRBJ2-7, with D perhaps matching TRBD1 or TRBD2 (6 bases each). From germline, CDR1 is DFQATT and CDR2 SNEGSKA (reference sequence). The CDR3 loop spans 14 amino acids. V was pared by 3 bases and J by 4 bases, with 16 bases between. The CDR3 loop reads CSARPGGGPYEQYF. DNA of the CDR3: TGCAGTGCTAGGCCTGGAGGGGGACCTTACGAGCAGTACTTC.

V and J are TRBV15 and TRBJ1-5; TRBD1 agrees at 8 bases. J gave up 0 bases and V 3 bases, and 4 bases lay outside the gene matches. CDR1 is LNHNV, CDR2 YYDKDF, per germline (reference sequence). This CDR3 contains 16 residues. The chain's CDR3 is CATSRDRVYSNQPQHF. CDR3 bases: TGTGCCACCAGCAGGGACAGGGTCTATAGCAATCAGCCCCAGCATTTT.

The chain uses TRBV7-2 and TRBJ1-2, with D perhaps TRBD1 (6 bases). The CDR3 covers 12 residues. CDR1 is SGHTA and CDR2 is FQGNSA in the germline V gene. Trimming took off 3 bases at V and 11 bases at J, with 13 bases between the two ends. The chain's CDR3 is CASSFSGDTYTF. DNA for the CDR3: TGTGCCAGCAGCTTTTCGGGGGACACGTACACCTTC.

To note about this clonotype: Germline and junction disagree at one end, which may indicate a read error. The V call is TRBV7-9, the J call TRBJ2-1; the D is unclear. The V gene's germline CDR1 is SEHNR and CDR2 FQNEAQ (reference sequence). The CDR3 is 12 residues long. The CDR3 nucleotides read TGTACCAGCAGCAGCAGGTTGGTCGAGCAGTTCTTC. It encodes CTSSSRLVEQFF.

The rearrangement uses TRBV24-1 and TRBJ2-7, with D uncertain. Germline V gene sequence: CDR1 KGHDR, CDR2 SFDVKD. This CDR3 comprises 14 residues. V lost 1 base, J lost 2 bases, and 8 bases lay in between. CDR3 protein: CATSDFVQTYEQYF. The CDR3 DNA sequence: TGTGCCACCAGTGATTTCGTACAGACCTACGAGCAGTACTTC.

This chain uses TRBV29-1 with TRBJ1-4; tentatively, D is TRBD1 (5 bases). Trimming cost V 4 bases and J 4 bases, with 16 bases left between them. From germline, CDR1 is SQVTM and CDR2 ANQGSEA. This CDR3 has 15 residues. CDR3 in amino acids: CSVGRGASGNEKLFF. The CDR3 DNA follows: TGCAGCGTTGGTAGAGGGGCCTCCGGTAATGAAAAACTGTTTTTT.

This clonotype showed up just a few times. V and J are TRBV29-1 and TRBJ2-5; 7 positions match TRBD1. This CDR3 comprises 12 residues. V lost 2 bases to trimming and J lost 5 bases; unmatched junction nucleotides: 2. Germline assignment: CDR1 SQVTM and CDR2 ANQGSEA. Here the CDR3 reads CSVERGQETQYF. The CDR3 DNA sequence: TGCAGCGTTGAAAGGGGGCAGGAGACCCAGTACTTC.

The V call is TRBV5-1, the J call TRBJ2-7, with TRBD2 matching 8 bases. CDR1 and CDR2 from the germline V gene are SGHRS and YFSETQ. The CDR3 totals 14 residues. Trimming took 4 bases from V and 7 from J; bases not matched to a gene: 10. The CDR3 sequence is CASSIAGGLPEQYF. The CDR3 DNA is TGCGCCAGCAGCATCGCGGGGGGTCTGCCAGAGCAGTACTTC.

This clonotype showed up just a few times. V is TRBV15 and J is TRBJ1-4; the match to TRBD1 covers 9 bases. V dropped 2 bases and J dropped 5; count of bases not matched to a gene: 6. CDR3 size: 16 residues. The V gene's germline CDR1 is LNHNV and CDR2 YYDKDF (reference sequence). CDR3 loop: CATSRSAGTGNEKLFF. The CDR3 DNA reads TGTGCCACCAGCAGATCCGCCGGGACAGGGAATGAAAAACTGTTTTTT.

The chain has TRBV12-3 or TRBV12-4 and TRBJ2-7; D might be TRBD2 (8 bases). The ends were cut back, 6 bases at V and 0 bases at J, with 15 bases in the middle. The CDR3 contains 15 residues. The CDR3 nucleotides read TGTGCCAGCAGGGGACAGCGGGGGAGCTCCTACGAGCAGTACTTC. As protein: CASRGQRGSSYEQYF.

CDR3 sequence (DNA): TGCAGTGCTAGGGATAGAGTAGGAAAACTGTTTTTT. It codes for CSARDRVGKLFF. The rearrangement uses TRBV20-1 and TRBJ1-4; no clear D gene. Germline V gene lookup returns CDR1 DFQATT and CDR2 SNEGSKA (reference sequence). The germline V and J ends were trimmed by 3 bases and 10 bases, with 12 bases remaining between them. The CDR3 extends over 12 amino acids.

In this sample, this clonotype turned up a few times. V is TRBV7-9 and J is TRBJ2-5, with a tentative D call TRBD2 (6 bases). The CDR3 length is 13 residues. V was clipped by 3 bases and J by 5 bases, with 10 bases between them. Germline V lookup: CDR1 SEHNR, CDR2 FQNEAQ (reference sequence). Here the CDR3 DNA reads TGTGCCAGCAGCTTGGCGGGATCGGAGACCCAGTACTTC. Its protein product is CASSLAGSETQYF.

This clonotype was counted between two and nine times. The rearrangement joins TRBV2 to TRBJ1-1; no definite D call. Germline CDR1 is SNHLY and CDR2 is FYNNEI. The CDR3 has 15 residues. Trimming took off 7 bases at V and 0 bases at J, with 15 bases between the two ends. CDR3 sequence: CASMDPTGMNTEAFF. CDR3 in DNA: TGTGCCAGCATGGACCCTACGGGGATGAACACTGAAGCTTTCTTT.

V is TRBV20-1 and J is TRBJ2-7; D is possibly TRBD1 or TRBD2 (5 bases each). This CDR3 comprises 13 residues. Trimming removed 6 bases at V and 5 bases at J, with 17 bases between. Per germline, CDR1 DFQATT and CDR2 SNEGSKA (reference sequence). CDR3 nucleotides: TGCAGTGCCAACACCGGGGACCGAAACGAGCAGTACTTC. This encodes CSANTGDRNEQYF.

The V call is TRBV11-2, the J call TRBJ2-7; a weak D match, TRBD1 (5 bases). CDR3 length equals 16 residues. Per the germline V gene, CDR1 is SGHAT and CDR2 is FQNNGV. V dropped 0 bases and J dropped 1 base, with 13 bases sitting between them. CDR3 amino acids: CASSLESWGYSYEQYF. In DNA, the CDR3 is TGTGCCAGCAGCTTAGAGAGTTGGGGCTATTCCTACGAGCAGTACTTC.

Of note for this clonotype: The CDR3 carries no conserved terminal phenylalanine or tryptophan, so it likely arises from a read error. The chain carries TRBV29-1 and TRBJ1-1; D gene ambiguous. V dropped 2 bases and J dropped 1 base, with 8 bases sitting between them. Germline loops: CDR1 SQVTM, CDR2 ANQGSEA. The CDR3 loop spans 13 amino acids. The CDR3 bases are TGCAGCGTTGAAAGGCAAGAGAACACTGAAGCTTTCCTT. Translated, it gives CSVERQENTEAFL.